The entry below describes one T cell receptor (beta chain). How the authors handled the data: From reference gene primer amplification, estimates of nucleated cell counts were derived. Sequenced by immunoSEQ multiplex PCR; TCRdb stores in-frame clones only, minus some. The V and J calls and the clone size are those of that table, but D and trimming were determined from the DNA. Of tens of thousands of clones in the sample, around three quarters were seen once. The sample belongs to a study of blood T cell repertoires in COVID-19. Study background: Samples of COVID-19 (acute and convalescent) were obtained from the United States, Italy and Spain. PBMCs, B-cell-depleted T cells, or T cells were the source of the cDNA or gDNA that made up the material.

The CDR3 spans 14 residues. CDR1 is ENHRY, CDR2 SYGVKD, per germline. V was pared by 4 bases and J by 5 bases, with 6 bases of the junction left unmatched. The sequencing input was peripheral blood. The sequence was obtained from a woman aged 45-59 years with acute or convalescent COVID-19. This chain uses TRBV10-3 with TRBJ1-2; TRBD1 matches at 8 bases. CDR3 loop: CAISGWTGSYGYTF. The CDR3 nucleotides are TGTGCCATCAGTGGCTGGACAGGGTCGTATGGCTACACCTTC.